This T cell receptor beta chain is drawn from a study of cytomegalovirus exposure and HLA in healthy donors. The CDR3 runs 19 residues. After removal of 6 bases from V and 4 bases from J, the junction contained 24 bases not matched to a gene. The germline V gene has CDR1 MDHEN and CDR2 SYDVKM. Sequencing was performed with immunoSEQ multiplex PCR; in TCRdb, only in-frame clones are kept and a portion is missing. The sample records about 280,000 clones, 85% to 90% being singletons. Study observations and caveats: In vitro confirmation showed three CMV-associated chains to be CMV antigen specific. Rare TCR sequences predominated, though certain public TCRs were found in many donors. The authors listed around 150 TCR beta chains as cytomegalovirus-associated.

With regard to this clone: Antigen: not known.

The sequencing input was PBMCs. This chain connects TRBV28 to TRBJ2-7; 7 positions agree with TRBD1. This TCR was sampled from a woman aged 18-30 years in good health and CMV-seronegative. The CDR3 bases are TGTGCCAGCAGATCTACGAACATCTTTCCGGGACAGCTCACATACGAGCAGTACTTC. Residues: CASRSTNIFPGQLTYEQYF.